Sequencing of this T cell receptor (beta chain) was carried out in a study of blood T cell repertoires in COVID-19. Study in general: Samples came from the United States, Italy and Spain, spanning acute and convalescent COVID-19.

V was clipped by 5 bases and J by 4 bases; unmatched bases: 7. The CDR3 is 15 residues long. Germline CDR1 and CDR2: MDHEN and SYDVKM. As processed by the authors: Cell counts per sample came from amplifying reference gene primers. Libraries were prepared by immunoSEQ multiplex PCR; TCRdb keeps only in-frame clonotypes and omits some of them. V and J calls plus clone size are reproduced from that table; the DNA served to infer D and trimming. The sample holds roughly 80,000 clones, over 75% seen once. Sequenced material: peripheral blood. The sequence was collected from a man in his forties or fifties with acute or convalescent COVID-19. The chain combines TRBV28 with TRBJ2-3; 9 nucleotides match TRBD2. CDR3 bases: TGTGCCAGCAGTGTTAGCGGGAGTGGGGCAGATACGCAGTATTTT. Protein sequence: CASSVSGSGADTQYF.